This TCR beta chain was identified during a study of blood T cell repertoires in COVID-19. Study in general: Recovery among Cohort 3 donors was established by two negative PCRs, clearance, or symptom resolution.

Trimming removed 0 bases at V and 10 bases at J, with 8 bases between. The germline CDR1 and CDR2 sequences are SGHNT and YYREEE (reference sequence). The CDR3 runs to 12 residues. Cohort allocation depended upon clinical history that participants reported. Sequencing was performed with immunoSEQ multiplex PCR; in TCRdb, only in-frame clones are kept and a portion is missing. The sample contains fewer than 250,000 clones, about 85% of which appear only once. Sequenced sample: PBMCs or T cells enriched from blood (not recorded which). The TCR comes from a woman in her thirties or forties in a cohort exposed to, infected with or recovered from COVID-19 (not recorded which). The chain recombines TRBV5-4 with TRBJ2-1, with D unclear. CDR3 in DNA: TGTGCCAGCAGCTTGGGGTTCGGGGAGCAGTTCTTC. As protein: CASSLGFGEQFF.